This TCR beta chain is drawn from a study of blood T cell repertoires in COVID-19. Per germline, CDR1 KGHSH and CDR2 LQKENI. V gave up 6 bases and J gave up 9 bases; unmatched junction bases: 13. CDR3 length: 15 residues. Researchers sorted participants into cohorts using their self-reported clinical history. Per the original methods: Reference gene primers were amplified, and this amplification served to estimate nucleated cell counts. Assay: immunoSEQ multiplex PCR; the TCRdb copy retains only in-frame clones and omits some. The V and J calls and clone size are taken from that table; D and trimming were inferred from the DNA. Of 130,000 to 150,000 clones listed, approximately 83% are singletons.

This sequence was found in a man between 45 and 60 years old who had recovered from COVID-19. The chain carries TRBV18 and TRBJ2-1; 8 positions match TRBD1. Sequencing was carried out using PBMCs or T cells enriched from blood (not recorded which). CDR3 coding DNA: TGTGCCAGCTCCCCTGACAGGGGACGGAGCGGTGAGCAGTTCTTC. Translated, it gives CASSPDRGRSGEQFF.